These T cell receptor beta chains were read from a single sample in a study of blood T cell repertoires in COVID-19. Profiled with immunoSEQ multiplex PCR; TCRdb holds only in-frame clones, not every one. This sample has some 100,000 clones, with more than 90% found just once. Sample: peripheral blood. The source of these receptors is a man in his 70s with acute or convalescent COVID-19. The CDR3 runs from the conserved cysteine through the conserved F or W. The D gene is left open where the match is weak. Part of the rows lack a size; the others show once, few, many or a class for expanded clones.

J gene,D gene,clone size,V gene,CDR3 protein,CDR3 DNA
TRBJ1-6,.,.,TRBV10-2,CASSESGVYNSPLHF,TGCGCCAGCAGTGAGTCCGGGGTATATAATTCACCCCTCCACTTT
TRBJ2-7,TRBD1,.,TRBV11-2,CASSLAGDSSYEQYF,TGTGCCAGCAGCCTAGCAGGGGACAGCTCCTACGAGCAGTACTTC
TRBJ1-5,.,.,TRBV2,CASVGHVSNQPQHF,TGTGCCAGCGTGGGGCACGTTAGCAATCAGCCCCAGCATTTT
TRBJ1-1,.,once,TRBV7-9,CASSLLRGIGTEAFF,TGTGCCAGCAGCCTACTCAGGGGTATTGGGACTGAAGCTTTCTTT
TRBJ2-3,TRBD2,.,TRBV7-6,CASSLGGGDTDTQYF,TGTGCCAGCAGCTTAGGCGGGGGGGACACAGATACGCAGTATTTT
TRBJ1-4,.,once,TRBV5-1,CASSLAHSTNEKLFF,TGCGCCAGCAGCTTGGCTCACTCAACTAATGAAAAACTGTTTTTT
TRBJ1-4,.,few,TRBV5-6,CASSFVQGNEGEKLFF,TGTGCCAGCAGCTTTGTACAGGGTAATGAGGGTGAAAAACTGTTTTTT
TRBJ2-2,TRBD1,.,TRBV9,CASSASRGGLIDTGELFF,TGTGCCAGCAGCGCGAGTAGAGGGGGCTTAATAGACACCGGGGAGCTGTTTTTT
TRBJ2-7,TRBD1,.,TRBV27,CASSLWTGGDEQYF,TGTGCCAGCAGTCTTTGGACAGGGGGCGACGAGCAGTACTTC
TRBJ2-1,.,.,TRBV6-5,CASSYQVGLYNEQFF,TGTGCCAGCAGTTACCAGGTCGGTCTCTACAATGAGCAGTTCTTC
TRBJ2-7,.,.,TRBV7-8,CASSLWSGDDEQYF,TGTGCCAGCAGCTTATGGTCGGGGGACGACGAGCAGTACTTC
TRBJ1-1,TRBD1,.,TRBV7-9,CASSTRTGKGSGTEAFF,TGTGCCAGCAGCACTCGGACAGGGAAGGGTTCGGGCACTGAAGCTTTCTTT
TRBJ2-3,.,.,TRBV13,CASSLGGGATDTQYF,TGTGCCAGCAGCCTTGGGGGGGGCGCGACAGATACGCAGTATTTT
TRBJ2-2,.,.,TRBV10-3,CAISDLSGANTGELFF,TGTGCCATCAGTGACCTCAGCGGAGCGAACACCGGGGAGCTGTTTTTT
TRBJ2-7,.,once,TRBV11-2,CASSITGRGYEQYF,TGTGCCAGCAGCATAACAGGCCGTGGGTACGAGCAGTACTTC
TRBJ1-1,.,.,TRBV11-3,CASSLGGAGGTEAFF,TGTGCCAGCAGCTTAGGAGGGGCCGGGGGCACTGAAGCTTTCTTT
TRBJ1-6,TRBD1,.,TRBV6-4,CASRGTGINSPLHF,TGTGCCAGCAGGGGGACAGGGATCAATTCACCCCTCCACTTT
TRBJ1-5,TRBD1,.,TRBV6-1,CASSGPRDRVDQPQHF,TGTGCCAGCAGTGGGCCCCGGGACAGGGTGGATCAGCCCCAGCATTTT
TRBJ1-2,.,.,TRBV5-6,CASRQTGGDYGYTF,TGTGCCAGCAGGCAGACGGGAGGGGACTATGGCTACACCTTC
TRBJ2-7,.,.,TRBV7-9,CASSVGLALFYEQYF,TGTGCCAGCAGCGTAGGACTGGCTCTCTTCTACGAGCAGTACTTC
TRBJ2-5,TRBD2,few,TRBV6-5,CASRFTGGARETQYF,TGTGCCAGCAGATTCACCGGGGGGGCCCGGGAGACCCAGTACTTC
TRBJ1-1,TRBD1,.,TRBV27,CASRWTGYTEAFF,TGTGCCAGCAGGTGGACAGGGTACACTGAAGCTTTCTTT
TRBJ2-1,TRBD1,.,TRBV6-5,CASSPYAGGNEQFF,TGTGCCAGCAGTCCCTACGCAGGGGGAAATGAGCAGTTCTTC
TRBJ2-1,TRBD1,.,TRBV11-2,CASSLWQGDTGEQFF,TGTGCCAGCAGCTTATGGCAGGGGGATACGGGTGAGCAGTTCTTC
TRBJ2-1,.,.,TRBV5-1,CASSLISPREQFF,TGCGCCAGCAGCTTGATCAGTCCCCGTGAGCAGTTCTTC
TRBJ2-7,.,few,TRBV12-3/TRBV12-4,CASRDSTIYEQYF,TGTGCCAGCAGGGACTCCACTATCTACGAGCAGTACTTC
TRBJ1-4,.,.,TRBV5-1,CASSLNGGSNEKLFF,TGCGCCAGCAGCTTGAACGGGGGTTCTAATGAAAAACTGTTTTTT
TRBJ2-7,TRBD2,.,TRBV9,CASSVGASGTYEQYF,TGTGCCAGCAGCGTAGGGGCTAGCGGGACCTACGAGCAGTACTTC
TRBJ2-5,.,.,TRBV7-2,CASSLGGTQETQYF,TGTGCCAGCAGCTTAGGAGGGACACAAGAGACCCAGTACTTC
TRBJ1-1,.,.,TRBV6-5,CASSYPSNTEAFF,TGTGCCAGCAGTTACCCCAGTAACACTGAAGCTTTCTTT
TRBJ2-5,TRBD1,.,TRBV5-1,CASSLGGQGRETQYF,TGCGCCAGCAGCTTGGGGGGACAGGGGAGAGAGACCCAGTACTTC
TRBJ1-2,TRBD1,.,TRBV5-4,CASRDFRGSYTF,TGTGCCAGCCGAGATTTCAGGGGGAGCTACACCTTC
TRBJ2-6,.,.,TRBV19,CASSPGEAGANVLTF,TGTGCCAGTAGTCCGGGGGAGGCTGGGGCCAACGTCCTGACTTTC
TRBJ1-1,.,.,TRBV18,CASSPPNSGTNTEAFF,TGTGCCAGCTCACCACCAAACTCAGGAACTAACACTGAAGCTTTCTTT
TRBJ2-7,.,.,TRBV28,CASAPPPDTTGAYF,TGTGCCAGCGCACCACCCCCGGACACAACTGGAGCGTACTTC
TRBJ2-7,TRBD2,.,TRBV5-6,CASSPEGLAGPYEQYF,TGTGCCAGCAGCCCCGAAGGCCTAGCGGGCCCTTACGAGCAGTACTTC
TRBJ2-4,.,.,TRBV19,CASSIPPGGIQYF,TGTGCCAGTAGTATACCCCCCGGGGGCATTCAGTACTTC
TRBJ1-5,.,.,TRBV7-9,CASSLANRNQPQHF,TGTGCCAGCAGCTTAGCCAACAGAAATCAGCCCCAGCATTTT
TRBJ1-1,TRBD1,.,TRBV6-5,CASSYRDRKTEAFF,TGTGCCAGCAGTTACCGGGACAGGAAGACTGAAGCTTTCTTT
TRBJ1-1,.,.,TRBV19,CASRDGGNTEAFF,TGTGCCAGTAGGGACGGAGGGAACACTGAAGCTTTCTTT
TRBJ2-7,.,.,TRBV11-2,CASSPIGTTYEQYF,TGTGCCAGCAGCCCCATAGGGACAACTTACGAGCAGTACTTC
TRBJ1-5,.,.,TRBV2,CASSTERNQPQHF,TGTGCCAGCAGTACAGAACGCAATCAGCCCCAGCATTTT
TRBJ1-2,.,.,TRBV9,CASSVGRQPYGYTF,TGTGCCAGCAGCGTAGGAAGACAGCCATATGGCTACACCTTC
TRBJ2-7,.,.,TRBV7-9,CASSPRRASSYEQYF,TGTGCCAGCAGCCCCAGGAGGGCTAGCTCCTACGAGCAGTACTTC
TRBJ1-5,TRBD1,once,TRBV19,CASSVTGGEQPQHF,TGTGCCAGTAGTGTAACAGGGGGCGAGCAGCCCCAGCATTTT
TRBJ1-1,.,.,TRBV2,CASTNLQHTEAFF,TGTGCCAGCACCAACCTACAGCACACTGAAGCTTTCTTT
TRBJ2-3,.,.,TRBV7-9,CASSSTTTDTQYF,TGTGCCAGCAGCTCGACTACCACAGATACGCAGTATTTT
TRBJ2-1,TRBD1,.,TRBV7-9,CASSLVGTGDEQFF,TGTGCCAGCAGCTTAGTTGGGACAGGGGATGAGCAGTTCTTC